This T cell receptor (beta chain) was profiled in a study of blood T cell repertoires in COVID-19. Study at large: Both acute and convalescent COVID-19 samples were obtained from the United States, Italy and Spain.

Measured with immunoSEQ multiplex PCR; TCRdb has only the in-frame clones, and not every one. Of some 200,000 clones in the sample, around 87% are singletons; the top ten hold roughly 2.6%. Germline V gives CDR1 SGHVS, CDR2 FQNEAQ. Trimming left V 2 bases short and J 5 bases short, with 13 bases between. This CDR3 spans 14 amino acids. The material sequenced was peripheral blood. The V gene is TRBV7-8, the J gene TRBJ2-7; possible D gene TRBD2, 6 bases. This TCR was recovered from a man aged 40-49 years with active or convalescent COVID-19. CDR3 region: CASSLRAGWDEQYF. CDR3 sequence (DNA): TGTGCCAGCAGCTTAAGAGCGGGCTGGGACGAGCAGTACTTC.